This T cell receptor (beta chain) was sequenced for a study of T cells expressing NK-cell markers. Overall study: Sorted T-cell subsets CD3+CD56+NKG2C+, CD3+CD56+NKG2C- and CD3+CD56-NKG2C+ were TCR beta-sequenced. Sequencing covered eight donors, seven HCMV-seropositive and one seronegative.

The CDR3 totals 14 residues. Germline V gene data show CDR1 as SGDLS and CDR2 as YYNGEE. Using the 5' RACE reads, TCRdb records one entry per CDR3 protein without DNA. Its table records around 470,000 distinct CDR3 sequences. This chain connects TRBV9 to TRBJ1-1; with no DNA, the TCRdb D assignment of TRBD1 cannot be verified. The receptor was derived from a woman between 45 and 65 years old in good health. The sequencing sample was made of blood T cells: a sorted CD56 or NKG2C T cell subset, CD4+ or CD8+ T cells, or bulk PBMC T cells (not recorded which). The CDR3 protein is CASSVGGSREVAFF.